The following is a T cell receptor beta chain sequence with its context. Per the germline V gene, CDR1 is MDHEN and CDR2 is SYDVKM. Trimming removed 5 bases from V and 8 bases from J, with 12 bases in between. This CDR3 is built from 13 residues. The data are from a study of blood T cell repertoires in COVID-19. Study overall: Sample material is recorded as cDNA or gDNA derived from T cells, B-cell-depleted T cells, or PBMCs.

Profiling relied on immunoSEQ multiplex PCR, and the TCRdb table lists in-frame clones only, not all of them. The table shows about 460,000 clones, with 75% to 90% occurring only once. The chain employs TRBV28 and TRBJ1-4, with TRBD1 as a possible D gene (6 bases). This clonotype originated in a woman in her sixties who had recovered from COVID-19. Input material: PBMCs or T cells enriched from blood (not recorded which). In DNA, the CDR3 is TGTGCCAGCAGTGGCTGGGGGCGGGAAAAACTGTTTTTT. It translates to CASSGWGREKLFF.